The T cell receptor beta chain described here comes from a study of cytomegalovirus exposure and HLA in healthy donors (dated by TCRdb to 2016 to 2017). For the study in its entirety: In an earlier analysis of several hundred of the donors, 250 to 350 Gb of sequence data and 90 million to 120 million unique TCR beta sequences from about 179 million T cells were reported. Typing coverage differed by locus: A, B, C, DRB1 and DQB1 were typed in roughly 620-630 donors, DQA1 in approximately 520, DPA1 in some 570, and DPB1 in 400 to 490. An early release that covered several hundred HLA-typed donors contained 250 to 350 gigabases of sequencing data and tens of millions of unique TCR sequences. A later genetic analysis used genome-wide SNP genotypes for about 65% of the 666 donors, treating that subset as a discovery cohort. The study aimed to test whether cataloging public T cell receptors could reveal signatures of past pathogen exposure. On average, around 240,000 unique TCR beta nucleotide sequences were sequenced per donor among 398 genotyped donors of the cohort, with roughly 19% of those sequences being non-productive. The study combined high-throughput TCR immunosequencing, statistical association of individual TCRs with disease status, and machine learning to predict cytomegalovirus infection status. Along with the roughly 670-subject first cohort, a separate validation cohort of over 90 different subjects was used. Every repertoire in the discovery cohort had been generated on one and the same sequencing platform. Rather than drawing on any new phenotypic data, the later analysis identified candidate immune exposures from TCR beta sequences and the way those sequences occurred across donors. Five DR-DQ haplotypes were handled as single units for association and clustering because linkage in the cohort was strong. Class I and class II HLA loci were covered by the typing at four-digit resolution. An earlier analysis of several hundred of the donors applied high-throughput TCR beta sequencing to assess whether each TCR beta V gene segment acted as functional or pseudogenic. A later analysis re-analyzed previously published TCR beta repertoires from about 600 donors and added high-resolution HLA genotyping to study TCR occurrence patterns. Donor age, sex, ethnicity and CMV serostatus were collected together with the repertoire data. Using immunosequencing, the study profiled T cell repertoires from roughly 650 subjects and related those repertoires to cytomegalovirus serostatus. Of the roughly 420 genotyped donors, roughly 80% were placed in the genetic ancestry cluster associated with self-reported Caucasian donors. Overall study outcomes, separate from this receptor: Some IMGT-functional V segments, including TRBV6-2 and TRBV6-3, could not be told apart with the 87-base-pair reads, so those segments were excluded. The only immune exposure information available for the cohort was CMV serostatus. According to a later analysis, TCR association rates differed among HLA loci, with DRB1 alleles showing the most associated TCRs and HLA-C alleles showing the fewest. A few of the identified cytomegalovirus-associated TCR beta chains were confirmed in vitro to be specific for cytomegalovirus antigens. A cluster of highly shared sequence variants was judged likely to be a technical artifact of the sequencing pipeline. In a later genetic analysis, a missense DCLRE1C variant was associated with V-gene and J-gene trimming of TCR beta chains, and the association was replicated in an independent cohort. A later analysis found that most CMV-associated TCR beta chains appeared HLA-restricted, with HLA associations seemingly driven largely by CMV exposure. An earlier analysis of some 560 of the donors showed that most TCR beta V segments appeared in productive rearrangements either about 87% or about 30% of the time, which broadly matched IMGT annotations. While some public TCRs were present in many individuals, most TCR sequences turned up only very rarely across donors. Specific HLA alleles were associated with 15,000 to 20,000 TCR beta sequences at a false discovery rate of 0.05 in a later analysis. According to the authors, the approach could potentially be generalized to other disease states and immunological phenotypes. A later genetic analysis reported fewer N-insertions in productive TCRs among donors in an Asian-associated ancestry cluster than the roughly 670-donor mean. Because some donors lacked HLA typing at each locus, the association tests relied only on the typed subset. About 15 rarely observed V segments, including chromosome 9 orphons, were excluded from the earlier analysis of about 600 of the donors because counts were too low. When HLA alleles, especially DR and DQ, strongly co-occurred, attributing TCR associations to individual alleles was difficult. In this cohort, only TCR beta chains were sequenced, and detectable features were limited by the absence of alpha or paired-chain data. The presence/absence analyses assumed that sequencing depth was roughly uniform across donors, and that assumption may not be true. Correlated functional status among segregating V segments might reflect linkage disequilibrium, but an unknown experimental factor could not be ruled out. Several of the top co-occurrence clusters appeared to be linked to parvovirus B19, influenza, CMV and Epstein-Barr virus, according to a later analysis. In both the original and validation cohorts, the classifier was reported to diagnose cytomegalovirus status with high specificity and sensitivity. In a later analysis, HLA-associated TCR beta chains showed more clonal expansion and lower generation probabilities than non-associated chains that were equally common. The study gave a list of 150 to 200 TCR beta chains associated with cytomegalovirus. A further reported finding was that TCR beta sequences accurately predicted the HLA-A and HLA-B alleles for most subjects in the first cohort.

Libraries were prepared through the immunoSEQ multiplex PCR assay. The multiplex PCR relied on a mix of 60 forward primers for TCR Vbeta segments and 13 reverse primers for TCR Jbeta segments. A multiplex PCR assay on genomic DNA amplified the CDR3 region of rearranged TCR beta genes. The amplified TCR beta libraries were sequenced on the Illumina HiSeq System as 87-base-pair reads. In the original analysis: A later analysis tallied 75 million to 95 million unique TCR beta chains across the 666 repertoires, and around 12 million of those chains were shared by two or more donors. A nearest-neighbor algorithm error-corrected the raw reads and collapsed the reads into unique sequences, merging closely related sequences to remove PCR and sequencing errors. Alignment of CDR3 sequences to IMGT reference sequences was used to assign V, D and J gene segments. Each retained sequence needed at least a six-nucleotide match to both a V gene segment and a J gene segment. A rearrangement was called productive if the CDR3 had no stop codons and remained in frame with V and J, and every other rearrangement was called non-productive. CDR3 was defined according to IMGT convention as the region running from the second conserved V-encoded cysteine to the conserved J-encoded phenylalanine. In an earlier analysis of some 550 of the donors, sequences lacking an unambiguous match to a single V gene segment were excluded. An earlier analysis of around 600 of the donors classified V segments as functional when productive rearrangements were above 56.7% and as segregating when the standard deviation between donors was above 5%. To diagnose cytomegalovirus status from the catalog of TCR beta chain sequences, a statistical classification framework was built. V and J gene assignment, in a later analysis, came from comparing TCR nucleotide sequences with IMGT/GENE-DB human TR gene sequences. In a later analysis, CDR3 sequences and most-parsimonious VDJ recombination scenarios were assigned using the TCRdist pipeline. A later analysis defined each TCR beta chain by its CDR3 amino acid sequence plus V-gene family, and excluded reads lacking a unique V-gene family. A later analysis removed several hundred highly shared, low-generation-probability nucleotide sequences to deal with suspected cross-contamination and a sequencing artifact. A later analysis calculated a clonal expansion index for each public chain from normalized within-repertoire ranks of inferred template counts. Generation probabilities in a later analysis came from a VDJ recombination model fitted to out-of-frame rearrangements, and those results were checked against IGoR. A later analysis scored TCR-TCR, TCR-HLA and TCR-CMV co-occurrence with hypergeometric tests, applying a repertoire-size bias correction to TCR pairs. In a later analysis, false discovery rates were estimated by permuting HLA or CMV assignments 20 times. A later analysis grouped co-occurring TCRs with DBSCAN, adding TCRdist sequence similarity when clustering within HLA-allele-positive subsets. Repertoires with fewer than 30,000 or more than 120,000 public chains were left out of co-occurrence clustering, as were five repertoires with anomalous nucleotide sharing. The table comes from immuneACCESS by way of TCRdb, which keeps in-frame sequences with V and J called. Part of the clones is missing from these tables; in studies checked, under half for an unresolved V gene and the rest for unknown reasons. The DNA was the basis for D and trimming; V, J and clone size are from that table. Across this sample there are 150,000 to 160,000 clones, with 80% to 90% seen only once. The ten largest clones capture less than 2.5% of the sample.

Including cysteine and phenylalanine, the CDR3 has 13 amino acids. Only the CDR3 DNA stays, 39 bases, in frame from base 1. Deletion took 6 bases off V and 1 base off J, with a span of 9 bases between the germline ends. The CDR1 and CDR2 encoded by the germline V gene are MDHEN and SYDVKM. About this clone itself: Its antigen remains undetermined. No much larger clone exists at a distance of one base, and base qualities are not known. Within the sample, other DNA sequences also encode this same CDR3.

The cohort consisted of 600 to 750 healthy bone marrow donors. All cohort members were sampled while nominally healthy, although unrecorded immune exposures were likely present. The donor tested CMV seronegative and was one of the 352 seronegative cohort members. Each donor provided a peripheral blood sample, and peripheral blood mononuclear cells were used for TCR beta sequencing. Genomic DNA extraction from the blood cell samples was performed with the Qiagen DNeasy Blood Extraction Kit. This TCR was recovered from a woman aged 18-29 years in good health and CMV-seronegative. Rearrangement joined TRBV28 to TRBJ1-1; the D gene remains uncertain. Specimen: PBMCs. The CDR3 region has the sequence CASSLPGNTEAFF. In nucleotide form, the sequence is TGTGCCAGCAGCCTCCCCGGGAACACTGAAGCTTTCTTT.